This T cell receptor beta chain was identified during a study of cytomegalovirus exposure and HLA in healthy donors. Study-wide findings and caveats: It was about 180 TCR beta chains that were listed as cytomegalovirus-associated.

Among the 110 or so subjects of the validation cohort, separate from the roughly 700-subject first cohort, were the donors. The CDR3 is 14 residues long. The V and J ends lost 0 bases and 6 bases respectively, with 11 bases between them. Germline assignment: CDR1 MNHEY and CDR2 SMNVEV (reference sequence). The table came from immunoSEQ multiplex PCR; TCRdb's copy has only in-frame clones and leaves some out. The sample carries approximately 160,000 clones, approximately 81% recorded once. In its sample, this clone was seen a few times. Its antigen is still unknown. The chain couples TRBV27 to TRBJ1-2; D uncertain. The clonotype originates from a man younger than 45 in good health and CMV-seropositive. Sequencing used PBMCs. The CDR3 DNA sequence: TGTGCCAGCAGTTTATCGTCAGGCGTCGATGGCTACACCTTC. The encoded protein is CASSLSSGVDGYTF.